Detailed here is one T cell receptor beta chain. Its antigen is not identified. This record comes from a study of cytomegalovirus exposure and HLA in healthy donors. 60 Vbeta and 13 Jbeta primers were used in PCR. Profiling relied on immunoSEQ multiplex PCR, and the TCRdb table lists in-frame clones only, not all of them. The repertoire holds approximately 190,000 clones, approximately 87% seen once, with 1.3% in the top ten. Whole-study findings and limits: Rates of TCR association differed by HLA locus in a later analysis, with DRB1 highest and HLA-C lowest.

CDR1 is SGHVS, CDR2 FQNEAQ, per germline. The V gene lost 1 base and the J gene lost 7 bases, with 11 bases spanning the gap. This CDR3 spans 14 amino acids. The receptor was derived from a man aged 30 to 45 in good health and CMV-seronegative. The sample comprised PBMCs. The V call is TRBV7-8, the J call TRBJ2-1; maybe TRBD2 (5 bases). The CDR3 region has the DNA TGTGCCAGCAGCTTAGTCAGCGGACGGAATGAGCAGTTCTTC. This translates into CASSLVSGRNEQFF.